This T cell receptor beta chain was retrieved from a study of cytomegalovirus exposure and HLA in healthy donors. The study, taken as a whole, reports: Earlier analysis looked at TCR beta V segments, and most were productive about 87% or about 30% of the time.

The PCR was carried out with 60 Vbeta primers and 13 Jbeta primers. TCRdb's table, derived via immunoSEQ multiplex PCR, lists solely in-frame clones and lacks some. The sample lists about 240,000 clones; roughly 80% were seen once. The CDR3 length is 13 residues. Germline CDR1 SEHNR, CDR2 FQNEAQ (reference sequence). The V gene end was trimmed by 8 bases and the J gene end by 2 bases; junction bases not matched to a gene: 4. In regard to this clone: Its specificity is not known.

Specimen: PBMCs. The V gene is TRBV7-9, the J gene TRBJ2-5; 8 nucleotides match TRBD2. The receptor was isolated from a woman aged 40 to 55 in good health and CMV-seropositive. The CDR3 spells CASRGGRQETQYF. CDR3 in DNA: TGTGCCAGCCGGGGGGGGCGGCAAGAGACCCAGTACTTC.